Presented here are 23 T cell receptor beta chains from one specimen sequenced in a study of human CD4 T cells and Enterobacteriaceae. Sequencing used immunoSEQ multiplex PCR; TCRdb keeps in-frame clones, though not all of them. The sample records tens of thousands of clones, approximately 82% being singletons. All CD4+ cells other than CD45RA+CCR7+CD95- naive cells were sorted as memory, over 98% pure. Specimen: memory CD4+ T cells from blood. The receptors were gathered from a human donor in good health.

The rearrangement uses TRBV18 and TRBJ2-3; the D is unclear. Germline assignment: CDR1 KGHSH and CDR2 LQKENI. There are 16 residues in the CDR3. Between the trimmed V and J ends, which lost 1 base and 0 bases, there was a span of 11 bases. DNA for the CDR3: TGTGCCAGCTCACCACAACCAGCCGGAAGCACAGATACGCAGTATTTT. Its protein is CASSPQPAGSTDTQYF.

Note on this clone: Other nucleotide sequences from this sample produce the same CDR3. This chain connects TRBV7-9 to TRBJ2-7, with 8 bases fitting TRBD2. The length of the CDR3 is 15 residues. Germline trimming cut 1 base from V and 4 bases from J; bases unmatched to any gene: 6. In germline, CDR1 is SEHNR, CDR2 FQNEAQ (reference sequence). The CDR3 nucleotides read TGTGCCAGCAGCTTAGGGGCGGGAGGTACGTACGAGCAGTACTTC. It yields the protein CASSLGAGGTYEQYF.

This chain connects TRBV2 to TRBJ1-5; 7 bases map to TRBD1. The germline gives CDR1 SNHLY, CDR2 FYNNEI. The CDR3 is 14 amino acids. Germline trimming cut 6 bases from V and 4 bases from J; bases unmatched to any gene: 6. For the CDR3, the DNA is TGTGCCAGCAGCATGACAGGGTCAAATCAGCCCCAGCATTTT. It translates to CASSMTGSNQPQHF.

The gene calls are TRBV5-4 and TRBJ2-1, with D possibly matching TRBD2 (5 bases). The CDR3 length is 17 residues. The germline V gene encodes CDR1 SGHNT and CDR2 YYREEE (reference sequence). V was pared by 7 bases and J by 0 bases, with 20 bases between. The CDR3, as DNA: TGTGCCAGCCACCCGGACTCCGACCGGGTCTCCTACAATGAGCAGTTCTTC. It specifies CASHPDSDRVSYNEQFF.

In its sample, this clone was seen a few times. The rearrangement uses TRBV28 and TRBJ2-1, with 7 bases that match TRBD2. From germline, CDR1 is MDHEN and CDR2 SYDVKM. Trimming cost V 5 bases and J 7 bases; bases outside gene matches: 8. The CDR3 is made up of 14 amino acids. DNA for the CDR3: TGTGCCAGCAGTGGGAGGGCTCGAGGGAATGAGCAGTTCTTC. It encodes CASSGRARGNEQFF.

This chain joins TRBV5-1 and TRBJ2-1; 10 bases line up with TRBD2. This CDR3 spans 15 amino acids. The V and J ends lost 6 bases and 9 bases, in that order; junction bases with no gene match: 12. Germline lookup yields CDR1 SGHRS and CDR2 YFSETQ. Written as DNA, the CDR3 is TGCGCCAGCACGGAGCGGGAGGGAGGGGGAAGTGAGCAGTTCTTC. As protein: CASTEREGGGSEQFF.

This sequence joins TRBV6-5 and TRBJ2-3; 9 nucleotides match TRBD1. After removal of 6 bases from V and 4 bases from J, the junction contained 5 bases not matched to a gene. CDR3 size: 14 residues. Germline V gives CDR1 MNHEY, CDR2 SVGAGI. The CDR3 DNA sequence: TGTGCCAGCAGGAGGGACAGGGCGGCAGATACGCAGTATTTT. Protein product: CASRRDRAADTQYF.

A single count supports this clone. The gene calls are TRBV5-6 and TRBJ2-3; 11 bases match TRBD2. J was trimmed by 6 bases and V by 2 bases; bases with no gene match: 11. Germline V CDR1 and CDR2: SGHDT, YYEEEE. The CDR3 loop spans 17 amino acids. The CDR3 sequence is CASSLLAGDASGDTQYF. DNA of the CDR3: TGTGCCAGCAGCTTACTAGCGGGAGATGCGAGTGGGGATACGCAGTATTTT.

V and J are TRBV4-1 and TRBJ1-3; no definite D call. CDR1 is MGHRA and CDR2 is YSYEKL in the germline V gene. Trimming stripped 1 base from V and 0 bases from J, with 13 bases between. The CDR3 is 17 amino acids. The CDR3 spells CASSQGRTELSGNTIYF. In DNA, the CDR3 is TGCGCCAGCAGCCAAGGAAGAACGGAGCTCTCTGGAAACACCATATATTTT.

The V call is TRBV6-5, the J call TRBJ2-1; the D gene is possibly TRBD1 (6 bases). CDR3 length: 16 residues. From germline, CDR1 is MNHEY and CDR2 SVGAGI. Trimming removed 1 base from V and 1 base from J, with 11 bases in between. The CDR3 here is CASSYLTRGSYNEQFF. The CDR3 bases are TGTGCCAGCAGTTACTTAACCAGGGGTTCCTACAATGAGCAGTTCTTC.

V usage is TRBV4-2 and J usage is TRBJ1-2; D call uncertain. The CDR3 sequence is 16 residues long. Trimming shortened V by 4 bases and J by 0 bases, and 15 bases separated the two germline ends. Germline CDR1 is LGHNA and CDR2 is YNFKEQ. DNA for the CDR3: TGTGCCAGCAGCCCCCACGGTTCAGGTGCTAACTATGGCTACACCTTC. Translated: CASSPHGSGANYGYTF.

The rearrangement uses TRBV29-1 and TRBJ1-4; TRBD1 aligns across 10 bases. The CDR3 consists of 17 residues. The junction had 18 bases not matched to a gene; V was cut back by 6 bases and J by 8 bases. Germline V gives CDR1 SQVTM, CDR2 ANQGSEA. CDR3 amino acids: CSVTPGTGEVGVEKLFF. CDR3 nucleotides: TGCAGCGTCACCCCCGGGACAGGGGAGGTAGGGGTGGAAAAACTGTTTTTT.

This sequence joins TRBV5-1 and TRBJ2-1; no firm D call. Between the trimmed V and J ends, which lost 0 bases and 5 bases, there was a span of 15 bases. The CDR3 covers 16 residues. The germline V gene encodes CDR1 SGHRS and CDR2 YFSETQ. CDR3 sequence reads: CASSLALGDDHNEQFF. The CDR3 DNA reads as TGCGCCAGCAGCTTGGCCCTCGGTGACGACCACAATGAGCAGTTCTTC. The variable domain in full, with the rest retrieved from reference TRBV5-1 and TRBJ2-1, is KAGVTQTPRYLIKTRGQQVTLSCSPISGHRSVSWYQQTPGQGLQFLFEYFSETQRNKGNFPGRFSGRQFSNSRSEMNVSTLELGDSALYLCASSLALGDDHNEQFFGPGTRLTVL.

The chain joins TRBV5-1 to TRBJ2-3; D is tentatively TRBD1 or TRBD2 (5 bases each). Germline CDR1 and CDR2: SGHRS and YFSETQ. The CDR3 sequence is 16 residues long. V was pared by 1 base and J by 5 bases, with 17 bases between. CDR3 sequence: CASSLFGRAGGDTQYF. The DNA for the CDR3 is TGCGCCAGCAGCTTGTTTGGCAGGGCCGGAGGAGATACGCAGTATTTT. Looking up the rest from reference TRBV5-1 and TRBJ2-3 gives the full variable domain: KAGVTQTPRYLIKTRGQQVTLSCSPISGHRSVSWYQQTPGQGLQFLFEYFSETQRNKGNFPGRFSGRQFSNSRSEMNVSTLELGDSALYLCASSLFGRAGGDTQYFGPGTRLTVL.

The chain links TRBV23-1 to TRBJ2-5; 7 bases fit TRBD1. TRBV23-1 is recorded as an ORF, its role being uncertain. Trimming cost V 2 bases and J 4 bases; bases outside gene matches: 7. The CDR3 length is 15 residues. This chain's CDR3 is CASSQTDRSGETQYF. The CDR3 DNA sequence: TGCGCCAGCAGTCAAACGGACAGGTCTGGAGAGACCCAGTACTTC.

The chain is built from TRBV7-6 and TRBJ2-1; D is perhaps TRBD1 (7 bases). Germline CDR1 is SGHVS and CDR2 is FNYEAQ. CDR3 length equals 15 residues. The V and J ends lost 0 bases and 9 bases respectively, with 15 bases between them. CDR3 in amino acids: CASSLAEGAGVEQFF. In DNA form, the CDR3 reads TGTGCCAGCAGCTTAGCGGAGGGGGCAGGCGTTGAGCAGTTCTTC.

V is TRBV6-1 and J is TRBJ2-5; the D call may be TRBD1 or TRBD2 (5 bases each). This CDR3 contains 14 residues. Trimming stripped 0 bases from V and 11 bases from J, with 16 bases between. Germline V gives CDR1 MNHNS, CDR2 SASEGT. CDR3 loop: CASSEAGTNHLQYF. In DNA, the CDR3 is TGTGCCAGCAGTGAAGCAGGGACCAATCACCTGCAGTACTTC.

The chain links TRBV5-4 to TRBJ2-7; TRBD2 might be the D (5 bases). CDR3 length: 15 residues. Germline lookup yields CDR1 SGHNT and CDR2 YYREEE (reference sequence). Between the trimmed V and J ends, which lost 4 bases and 7 bases, there was a span of 21 bases. The CDR3 loop is CASSPTPDFSGEQYF. The DNA of the CDR3 is TGTGCCAGCAGCCCAACCCCTGACTTCAGCGGAGAGCAGTACTTC.

This chain links TRBV7-3 with TRBJ2-2; TRBD1 aligns across 8 bases. The CDR3 runs to 17 residues. CDR1 is SGHTA, CDR2 FQGTGA, per germline. V trimming: 0 bases; J trimming: 6 bases; junction bases outside the gene matches: 9. This CDR3 is CASSLTSDRAVSGELFF. In DNA, the CDR3 is TGTGCCAGCAGCTTAACTTCGGACAGGGCGGTCTCCGGGGAGCTGTTTTTT.

The chain joins TRBV5-4 to TRBJ2-1; 12 nucleotides align to TRBD2. The CDR3 loop spans 15 amino acids. Unmatched junction bases numbered 6, after V lost 4 bases and J lost 7 bases. Per the germline V gene, CDR1 is SGHNT and CDR2 is YYREEE (reference sequence). The CDR3, as DNA: TGTGCCAGCAGCATCCGACTAGCGGGAGATAATGAGCAGTTCTTC. This codes for CASSIRLAGDNEQFF.

V and J are TRBV4-2 and TRBJ2-7; 7 bases are shared with TRBD2. V dropped 1 base and J dropped 0; count of bases not matched to a gene: 3. CDR1 and CDR2 from the germline V gene are LGHNA and YNFKEQ. The CDR3 is 15 amino acids. As DNA, the CDR3 is TGTGCCAGCAGCCAAGGGGGCGGGAGCTCCTACGAGCAGTACTTC. Translated, it gives CASSQGGGSSYEQYF.

The chain employs TRBV6-1 and TRBJ2-5; D not resolved. This CDR3 spans 13 amino acids. V lost 8 bases and J 2 bases, leaving 12 bases between the germline ends. Germline V lookup: CDR1 MNHNS, CDR2 SASEGT. The CDR3 reads CASGPRLQETQYF. CDR3 sequence (DNA): TGTGCCAGCGGACCCCGACTGCAAGAGACCCAGTACTTC.

This chain joins TRBV15 and TRBJ1-2; D might be TRBD1 (6 bases). Trimming shortened V by 4 bases and J by 4 bases, and 16 bases separated the two germline ends. Per the germline V gene, CDR1 is LNHNV and CDR2 is YYDKDF (reference sequence). The CDR3 is made up of 15 amino acids. CDR3 loop: CATSTRQEPPYGYTF. The CDR3 nucleotides read TGTGCCACCAGCACACGACAGGAACCCCCCTATGGCTACACCTTC.